This is a list of T cell receptor beta chains from one sample in a study of neurological immune-mediated disorders. One entry per CDR3 protein, called by TCRdb with MiXCR from the 5' RACE reads. The sample consists of 25,000 to 30,000 distinct CDR3 sequences, over 3% of them appearing once. The sequencing input was PBMCs. The receptors derive from a woman in her 30s with multiple sclerosis. The CDR3 runs from the conserved cysteine through the conserved F or W. The D gene is left open where the match is weak. Size tells how often a clone was seen (once, few, many) or the class of an expanded clone, and some rows leave it out.

j_call: TRBJ1-2; v_call: TRBV12-3/TRBV12-4; clone_size: many; d_call: TRBD1; cdr3_aa: CASSLFGTGGTLTF; cdr3_nt: TGTGCCAGCAGTTTGTTCGGGACAGGCGGAACTCTCACCTTC
j_call: TRBJ2-1; v_call: TRBV20-1; clone_size: many; d_call: TRBD2; cdr3_aa: CSAIALAGTYNEQFF; cdr3_nt: TGCAGTGCTATTGCGCTAGCGGGAACCTACAATGAGCAGTTCTTC
j_call: TRBJ2-1; v_call: TRBV11-2; clone_size: many; d_call: NA; cdr3_aa: CASSPGGSSYNEQFF; cdr3_nt: TGTGCCAGCAGCCCCGGGGGTAGCTCCTACAATGAGCAGTTCTTC
j_call: TRBJ1-3; v_call: TRBV29-1; clone_size: many; d_call: NA; cdr3_aa: CSVRFPGNTIYF; cdr3_nt: TGCAGCGTTCGGTTCCCTGGAAACACCATATATTTT
j_call: TRBJ2-7; v_call: TRBV20-1; clone_size: many; d_call: NA; cdr3_aa: CSAASGQEQYF; cdr3_nt: TGCAGTGCGGCCTCGGGGCAAGAGCAGTACTTC
j_call: TRBJ2-1; v_call: TRBV4-2; clone_size: medium-sized; d_call: TRBD2; cdr3_aa: CASSQGLAGGPRNEQFF; cdr3_nt: TGTGCCAGCAGCCAGGGACTAGCGGGAGGGCCTCGGAATGAGCAGTTCTTC
j_call: TRBJ1-2; v_call: TRBV18; clone_size: many; d_call: NA; cdr3_aa: CASSARVDYGYTF; cdr3_nt: TGTGCCAGCTCAGCTAGGGTTGACTATGGCTACACCTTC
j_call: TRBJ2-1; v_call: TRBV11-2; clone_size: few; d_call: TRBD1; cdr3_aa: CASSSGQTQFF; cdr3_nt: TGTGCCAGCAGCTCGGGACAGACTCAGTTCTTC
j_call: TRBJ2-5; v_call: TRBV7-8; clone_size: NA; d_call: NA; cdr3_aa: CASSFSPWTEVQETQYF; cdr3_nt: TGTGCCAGCAGCTTTAGCCCCTGGACAGAGGTCCAAGAGACCCAGTACTTC
j_call: TRBJ2-5; v_call: TRBV5-1; clone_size: many; d_call: TRBD1; cdr3_aa: CASSTGTGGGETQYF; cdr3_nt: TGCGCCAGCAGCACTGGGACAGGGGGCGGTGAGACCCAGTACTTC
j_call: TRBJ1-5; v_call: TRBV27; clone_size: many; d_call: NA; cdr3_aa: CASSGTYGNQPQNF; cdr3_nt: TGTGCCTCGTCGGGAACGTATGGCAATCAGCCCCAGAATTTT
j_call: TRBJ1-2; v_call: TRBV20-1; clone_size: many; d_call: NA; cdr3_aa: CSARIPGDYYGYTF; cdr3_nt: TGCAGTGCTAGAATTCCGGGGGACTACTATGGCTACACCTTC
j_call: TRBJ1-1; v_call: TRBV20-1; clone_size: many; d_call: NA; cdr3_aa: CSAELEIYTEAFF; cdr3_nt: TGCAGTGCCGAGCTAGAGATCTACACTGAAGCTTTCTTT
j_call: TRBJ2-3; v_call: TRBV30; clone_size: many; d_call: TRBD2; cdr3_aa: CAWSSWEGDTQYF; cdr3_nt: TGTGCCTGGAGCTCCTGGGAGGGTGATACGCAGTATTTT
j_call: TRBJ2-7; v_call: TRBV11-2; clone_size: many; d_call: TRBD2; cdr3_aa: CASSTTSGRVYEQYF; cdr3_nt: TGTGCCAGCAGCACAACTAGCGGGAGAGTGTACGAGCAGTACTTC
j_call: TRBJ2-1; v_call: TRBV18; clone_size: medium-sized; d_call: NA; cdr3_aa: CASSPRALTNYNEQFF; cdr3_nt: TGTGCCAGCTCACCACGGGCCCTTACGAACTACAATGAGCAGTTCTTC
j_call: TRBJ2-3; v_call: TRBV11-2; clone_size: many; d_call: TRBD2; cdr3_aa: CASSLVLAGDTSTDTQYF; cdr3_nt: TGTGCCAGCAGCTTAGTGCTAGCGGGCGATACTAGCACAGATACGCAGTATTTT
j_call: TRBJ1-5; v_call: TRBV6-2/TRBV6-3; clone_size: NA; d_call: TRBD1; cdr3_aa: CASSRQGPTAAQNF; cdr3_nt: TGTGCCAGCAGCCGACAGGGACCAACAGCGGCCCAGAATTTT
j_call: TRBJ2-5; v_call: TRBV6-5; clone_size: many; d_call: TRBD1; cdr3_aa: CASSYGQGAGQTQYF; cdr3_nt: TGTGCCAGCAGTTACGGACAGGGGGCCGGGCAGACCCAGTACTTC
j_call: TRBJ2-7; v_call: TRBV27; clone_size: NA; d_call: TRBD2; cdr3_aa: CASRTLAGGSREQYF; cdr3_nt: TGTGCCAGCAGAACACTAGCGGGAGGTTCCAGAGAGCAGTACTTC
j_call: TRBJ2-5; v_call: TRBV10-3; clone_size: medium-sized; d_call: NA; cdr3_aa: CAISEYQETQYF; cdr3_nt: TGTGCCATCAGTGAATATCAGGAGACCCAGTACTTC
j_call: TRBJ1-3; v_call: TRBV27; clone_size: many; d_call: NA; cdr3_aa: CATWANTGNTIYF; cdr3_nt: TGTGCCACGTGGGCCAACACTGGAAACACCATATATTTT
j_call: TRBJ2-5; v_call: TRBV5-1; clone_size: many; d_call: TRBD1; cdr3_aa: CASSIGQGAETQYF; cdr3_nt: TGCGCCAGCAGCATAGGACAGGGGGCAGAGACCCAGTACTTC
j_call: TRBJ2-7; v_call: TRBV5-1; clone_size: NA; d_call: TRBD1; cdr3_aa: CASSLPGTGAGEQYF; cdr3_nt: TGCGCCAGCAGCTTACCCGGGACAGGGGCGGGCGAGCAGTACTTC
j_call: TRBJ2-5; v_call: TRBV7-2; clone_size: many; d_call: TRBD2; cdr3_aa: CASSLNTGGSGETQYF; cdr3_nt: TGTGCCAGCAGCTTAAACACGGGAGGGAGCGGGGAGACCCAGTACTTC
j_call: TRBJ2-2; v_call: TRBV20-1; clone_size: many; d_call: TRBD2; cdr3_aa: CSARGLAATTGELFF; cdr3_nt: TGCAGTGCTAGAGGGCTAGCGGCCACCACCGGGGAGCTGTTTTTT
j_call: TRBJ1-1; v_call: TRBV20-1; clone_size: many; d_call: NA; cdr3_aa: CSARAGTVSSEAFF; cdr3_nt: TGCAGTGCTAGAGCCGGGACCGTGAGTAGTGAAGCTTTCTTT
j_call: TRBJ2-5; v_call: TRBV7-2; clone_size: many; d_call: TRBD1; cdr3_aa: CASSFSRQGGLQETQYF; cdr3_nt: TGTGCCAGCAGCTTCTCACGACAGGGGGGGCTCCAAGAGACCCAGTACTTC
j_call: TRBJ1-5; v_call: TRBV5-5; clone_size: many; d_call: NA; cdr3_aa: CASSLDNYQPQNF; cdr3_nt: TGTGCCAGCAGCTTGGACAACTATCAGCCCCAGAATTTT
j_call: TRBJ2-2; v_call: TRBV12-3/TRBV12-4; clone_size: many; d_call: TRBD2; cdr3_aa: CASSSLAGGRPGELFF; cdr3_nt: TGTGCCAGCAGTTCCTTGGCGGGGGGGCGCCCCGGGGAGCTGTTTTTT
j_call: TRBJ2-5; v_call: TRBV7-8; clone_size: medium-sized; d_call: TRBD2; cdr3_aa: CASSPWTSGREEETQYF; cdr3_nt: TGTGCCAGCAGCCCTTGGACTAGCGGGAGGGAGGAGGAGACCCAGTACTTC
j_call: TRBJ2-3; v_call: TRBV20-1; clone_size: many; d_call: TRBD2; cdr3_aa: CSARDTGGTQYF; cdr3_nt: TGCAGTGCTAGAGATACGGGAGGTACGCAGTATTTT
j_call: TRBJ1-5; v_call: TRBV3-1; clone_size: many; d_call: NA; cdr3_aa: CASSLGAGVGQPQHF; cdr3_nt: TGTGCCAGCAGCCTCGGGGCAGGGGTCGGGCAGCCCCAGCATTTT
j_call: TRBJ1-6; v_call: TRBV27; clone_size: many; d_call: NA; cdr3_aa: CASSSGTRRPPLNF; cdr3_nt: TGTGCCAGCAGTTCGGGGACTCGTAGGCCACCCCTCAACTTT
j_call: TRBJ2-2; v_call: TRBV7-2; clone_size: many; d_call: NA; cdr3_aa: CASSSDPNTGELFF; cdr3_nt: TGTGCCAGCAGCTCGGATCCGAACACCGGGGAGCTGTTTTTT
j_call: TRBJ2-7; v_call: TRBV12-3/TRBV12-4; clone_size: many; d_call: NA; cdr3_aa: CASSLGQTYEQYF; cdr3_nt: TGTGCCAGCAGTTTGGGCCAGACCTACGAGCAGTACTTC
j_call: TRBJ1-5; v_call: TRBV27; clone_size: many; d_call: NA; cdr3_aa: CASPGSWQPQHF; cdr3_nt: TGTGCCAGTCCCGGGAGCTGGCAGCCCCAGCATTTT
j_call: TRBJ2-1; v_call: TRBV12-3/TRBV12-4; clone_size: medium-sized; d_call: NA; cdr3_aa: CASSWLANEQFF; cdr3_nt: TGTGCCAGCAGTTGGTTAGCCAATGAGCAGTTCTTC
j_call: TRBJ2-4; v_call: TRBV28; clone_size: many; d_call: NA; cdr3_aa: CASTSGWGRAKNIQYF; cdr3_nt: TGTGCCAGCACATCAGGGTGGGGGCGGGCCAAAAACATTCAGTACTTC
j_call: TRBJ2-1; v_call: TRBV5-6; clone_size: many; d_call: NA; cdr3_aa: CASSLALGFTINEQFF; cdr3_nt: TGTGCCAGCAGCTTAGCCTTGGGGTTCACGATTAATGAGCAGTTCTTC
j_call: TRBJ2-1; v_call: TRBV9; clone_size: many; d_call: NA; cdr3_aa: CASSVEQVPRDEQFF; cdr3_nt: TGTGCCAGCAGCGTAGAGCAGGTCCCCAGGGATGAGCAGTTCTTC
j_call: TRBJ1-6; v_call: TRBV2; clone_size: many; d_call: NA; cdr3_aa: CASRAGRTNHLHF; cdr3_nt: TGTGCCAGCAGGGCGGGACGGACTAATCACCTCCACTTT
j_call: TRBJ2-5; v_call: TRBV5-1; clone_size: many; d_call: TRBD2; cdr3_aa: CASDSGGQETQYF; cdr3_nt: TGCGCCAGCGACTCGGGGGGACAAGAGACCCAGTACTTC
j_call: TRBJ2-2; v_call: TRBV15; clone_size: many; d_call: NA; cdr3_aa: CATSRGFSFNTGELFF; cdr3_nt: TGTGCCACCAGCAGAGGATTCTCTTTCAACACCGGGGAGCTGTTTTTT
j_call: TRBJ2-7; v_call: TRBV7-9; clone_size: many; d_call: NA; cdr3_aa: CASSLANYEQYF; cdr3_nt: TGTGCCAGCAGCTTAGCGAATTACGAGCAGTACTTC
j_call: TRBJ1-5; v_call: TRBV20-1; clone_size: many; d_call: NA; cdr3_aa: CSARGRANQPQHF; cdr3_nt: TGCAGTGCTAGAGGCAGAGCGAATCAGCCCCAGCATTTT
j_call: TRBJ2-6; v_call: TRBV5-1; clone_size: many; d_call: TRBD2; cdr3_aa: CASSLDAGAGANVLTF; cdr3_nt: TGCGCCAGCAGCTTGGATGCGGGAGCAGGGGCCAACGTCCTGACTTTC
j_call: TRBJ1-1; v_call: TRBV10-1; clone_size: medium-sized; d_call: NA; cdr3_aa: CASSAQMNTEAFF; cdr3_nt: TGCGCCAGCAGTGCACAAATGAACACTGAAGCTTTCTTT
j_call: TRBJ2-1; v_call: TRBV12-3/TRBV12-4; clone_size: few; d_call: TRBD2; cdr3_aa: CASRATSGSYEQFF; cdr3_nt: TGTGCCAGCAGGGCGACTAGCGGGAGTTATGAGCAGTTCTTC
j_call: TRBJ2-1; v_call: TRBV5-6; clone_size: many; d_call: NA; cdr3_aa: CASSLMPAYNEQFF; cdr3_nt: TGTGCCAGCAGCTTGATGCCGGCCTACAATGAGCAGTTCTTC
j_call: TRBJ2-5; v_call: TRBV20-1; clone_size: many; d_call: NA; cdr3_aa: CSARQVAAGETQYF; cdr3_nt: TGCAGTGCTCGCCAAGTGGCCGCGGGTGAGACCCAGTACTTC
j_call: TRBJ1-1; v_call: TRBV7-6; clone_size: many; d_call: NA; cdr3_aa: CASSLGPANTEAFF; cdr3_nt: TGTGCCAGCAGCTTAGGTCCAGCGAACACTGAAGCTTTCTTT
j_call: TRBJ2-7; v_call: TRBV21-1; clone_size: many; d_call: NA; cdr3_aa: CASSKGARGGYSYEQYF; cdr3_nt: TGTGCCAGCAGCAAAGGGGCCCGGGGGGGCTACTCCTACGAGCAGTACTTC